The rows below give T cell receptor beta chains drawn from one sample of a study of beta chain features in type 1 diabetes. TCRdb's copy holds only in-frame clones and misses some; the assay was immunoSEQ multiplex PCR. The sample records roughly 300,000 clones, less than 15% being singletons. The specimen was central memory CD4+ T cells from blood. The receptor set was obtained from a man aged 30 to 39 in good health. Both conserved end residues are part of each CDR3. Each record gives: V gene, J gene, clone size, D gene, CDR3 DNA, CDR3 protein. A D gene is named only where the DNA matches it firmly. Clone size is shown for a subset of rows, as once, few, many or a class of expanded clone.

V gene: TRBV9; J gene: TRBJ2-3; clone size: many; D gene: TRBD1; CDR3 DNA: TGTGCCAGCAGCGTGCCAGAGGGACAGACGCACACAGATACGCAGTATTTT; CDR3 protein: CASSVPEGQTHTDTQYF
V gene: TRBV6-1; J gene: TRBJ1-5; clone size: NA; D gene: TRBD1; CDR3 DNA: TGTGCCAGCAGAGGGACAGGGGGTCAGCCCCAGCATTTT; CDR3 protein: CASRGTGGQPQHF
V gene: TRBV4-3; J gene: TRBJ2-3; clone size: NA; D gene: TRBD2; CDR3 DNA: TGCGCCAGCAGCCAAGGCGGGACTAGCGGGACAGATACGCAGTATTTT; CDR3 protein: CASSQGGTSGTDTQYF
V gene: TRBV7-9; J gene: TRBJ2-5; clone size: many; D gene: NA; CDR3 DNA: TGTGCCAGCAGCCCAGGGGCCCACGTAGGGACCCAGTACTTC; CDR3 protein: CASSPGAHVGTQYF
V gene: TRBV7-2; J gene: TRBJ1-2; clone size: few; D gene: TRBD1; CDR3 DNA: TGTGCCAGCAGCTTTGGAGGACAGGGGGGCTATGGCTACACCTTC; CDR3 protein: CASSFGGQGGYGYTF
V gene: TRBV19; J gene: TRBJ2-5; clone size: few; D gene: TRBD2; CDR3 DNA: TGTGCCAGTAGTATTAACCGGGGAGGGGAGGAGACCCAGTACTTC; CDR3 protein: CASSINRGGEETQYF
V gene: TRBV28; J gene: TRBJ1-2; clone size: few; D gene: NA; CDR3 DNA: TGTGCCAGCAGTTTTTCAGGAGATAACTATGGCTACACCTTC; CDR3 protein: CASSFSGDNYGYTF
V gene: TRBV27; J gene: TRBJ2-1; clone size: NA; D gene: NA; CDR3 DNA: TGTGCCAGCAGTACTAATCTGGGCAATGAGCAGTTCTTC; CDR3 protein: CASSTNLGNEQFF
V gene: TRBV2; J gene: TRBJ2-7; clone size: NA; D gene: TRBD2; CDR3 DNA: TGTGCCAGCAGTGATAATCGAGCGGGGGAGCAGTACTTC; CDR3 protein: CASSDNRAGEQYF
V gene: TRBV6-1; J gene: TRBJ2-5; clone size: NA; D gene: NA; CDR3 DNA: TGTGCCAGCAGCTCCTCTACCGGAGAGACCCAGTACTTC; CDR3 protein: CASSSSTGETQYF
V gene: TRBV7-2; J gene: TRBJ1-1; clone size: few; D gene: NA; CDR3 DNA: TGTGCCAGCAGCTCTGGGCTTACCCCCACTGAAGCTTTCTTT; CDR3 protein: CASSSGLTPTEAFF
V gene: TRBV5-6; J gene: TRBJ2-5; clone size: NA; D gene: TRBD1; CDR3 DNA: TGTGCCAGCAGCGCAGACAGGGGCGAGACCCAGTACTTC; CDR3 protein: CASSADRGETQYF
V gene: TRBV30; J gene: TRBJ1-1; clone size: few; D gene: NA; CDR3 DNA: TGTGCCTGGAGTCCCCAGCAGGGGAGCACTGAAGCTTTCTTT; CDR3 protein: CAWSPQQGSTEAFF
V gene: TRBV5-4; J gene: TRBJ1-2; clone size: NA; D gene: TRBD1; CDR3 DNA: TGTGCCAGCAGCTTGGCGACAGGGGGCGCTATCCATGGCTACACCTTC; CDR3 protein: CASSLATGGAIHGYTF
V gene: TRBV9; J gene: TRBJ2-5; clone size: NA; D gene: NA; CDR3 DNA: TGTGCCAGCAGCGGTGGAGGTGCAAACCAAGAGACCCAGTACTTC; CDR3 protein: CASSGGGANQETQYF
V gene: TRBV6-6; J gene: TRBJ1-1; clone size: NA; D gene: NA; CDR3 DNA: TGTGCCAGCACCTATCTACGGGGTGCACGAGCTTTCTTT; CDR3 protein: CASTYLRGARAFF
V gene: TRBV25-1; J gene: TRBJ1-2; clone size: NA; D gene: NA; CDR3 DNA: TGTGCCAGCAGTGACTACAGGTTCGATGGCTACACCTTC; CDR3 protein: CASSDYRFDGYTF
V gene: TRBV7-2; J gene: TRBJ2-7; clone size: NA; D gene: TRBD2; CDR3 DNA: TGTGCCAGCAGCTCAGGCTGGACTAGCGGGGGGGAATACGAGCAGTACTTC; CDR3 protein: CASSSGWTSGGEYEQYF
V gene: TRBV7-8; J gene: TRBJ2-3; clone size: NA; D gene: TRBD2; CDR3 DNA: TGTGCCAGCAGCGCCCGGACTAGCGGGGGTTACACAGATACGCAGTATTTT; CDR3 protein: CASSARTSGGYTDTQYF
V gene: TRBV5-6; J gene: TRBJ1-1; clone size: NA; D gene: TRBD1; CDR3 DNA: TGTGCCAGCAGCTTTGCGGCAGGGGGCTTAGCTTTCTTT; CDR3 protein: CASSFAAGGLAFF
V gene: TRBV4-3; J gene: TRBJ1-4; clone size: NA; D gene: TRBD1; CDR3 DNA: TGCGCCAGCAGCCAAGCGACAGGGTATAATGAAAAACTGTTTTTT; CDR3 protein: CASSQATGYNEKLFF
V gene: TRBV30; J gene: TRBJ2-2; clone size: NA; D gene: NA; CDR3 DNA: TGTGCCTGGACTTTGCGCGTGGCCGGGGAGCTGTTTTTT; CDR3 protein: CAWTLRVAGELFF
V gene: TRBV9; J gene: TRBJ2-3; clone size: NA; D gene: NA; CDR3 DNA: TGTGCCAGCAGCGTCGGGGGGCTCACAGATACGCAGTATTTT; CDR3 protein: CASSVGGLTDTQYF
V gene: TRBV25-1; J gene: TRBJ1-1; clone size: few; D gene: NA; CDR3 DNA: TGTGCCAGCAGTGACAAGGCGTCAGGGGAAGCTTTCTTT; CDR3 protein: CASSDKASGEAFF
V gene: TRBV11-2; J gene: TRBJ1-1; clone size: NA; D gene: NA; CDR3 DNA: TGTGCCAGCAGCATGCAGGGGCTCGGGAACACTGAAGCTTTCTTT; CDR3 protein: CASSMQGLGNTEAFF
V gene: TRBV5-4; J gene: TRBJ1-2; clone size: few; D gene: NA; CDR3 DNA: TGTGCCAGCAGCTTGGGACTACAGGGACTTGGCTACACCTTC; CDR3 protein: CASSLGLQGLGYTF